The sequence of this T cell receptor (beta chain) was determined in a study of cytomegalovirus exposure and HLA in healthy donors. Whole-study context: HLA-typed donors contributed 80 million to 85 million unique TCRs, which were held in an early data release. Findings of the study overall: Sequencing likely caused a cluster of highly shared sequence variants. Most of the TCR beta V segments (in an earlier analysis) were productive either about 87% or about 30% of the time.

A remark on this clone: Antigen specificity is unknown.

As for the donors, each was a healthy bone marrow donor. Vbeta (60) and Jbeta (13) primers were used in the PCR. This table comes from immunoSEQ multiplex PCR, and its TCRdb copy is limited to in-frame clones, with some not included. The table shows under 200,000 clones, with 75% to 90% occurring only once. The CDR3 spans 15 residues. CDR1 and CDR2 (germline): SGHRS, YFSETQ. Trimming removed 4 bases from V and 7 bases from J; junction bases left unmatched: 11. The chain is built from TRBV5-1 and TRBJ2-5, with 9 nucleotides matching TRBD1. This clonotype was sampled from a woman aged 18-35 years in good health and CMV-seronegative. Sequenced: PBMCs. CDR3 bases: TGCGCCAGCAGCCAAAATACAGGGGGCACCGGGACCCAGTACTTC. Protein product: CASSQNTGGTGTQYF.